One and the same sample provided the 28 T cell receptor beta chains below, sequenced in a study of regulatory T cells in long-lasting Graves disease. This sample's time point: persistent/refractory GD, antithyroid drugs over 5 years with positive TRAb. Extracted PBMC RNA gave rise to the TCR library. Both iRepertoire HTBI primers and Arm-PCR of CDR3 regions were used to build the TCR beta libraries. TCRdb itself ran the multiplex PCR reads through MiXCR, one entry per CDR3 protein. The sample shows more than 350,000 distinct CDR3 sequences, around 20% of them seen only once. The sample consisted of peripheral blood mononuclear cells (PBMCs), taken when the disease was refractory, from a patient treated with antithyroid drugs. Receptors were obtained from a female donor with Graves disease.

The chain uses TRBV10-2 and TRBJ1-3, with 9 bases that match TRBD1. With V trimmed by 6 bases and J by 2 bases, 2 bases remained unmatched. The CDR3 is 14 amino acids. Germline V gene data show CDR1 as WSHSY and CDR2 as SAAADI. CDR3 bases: TGCGCCAGCAGGGGGACAGGGCCTGGAAACACCATATATTTT. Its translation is CASRGTGPGNTIYF.

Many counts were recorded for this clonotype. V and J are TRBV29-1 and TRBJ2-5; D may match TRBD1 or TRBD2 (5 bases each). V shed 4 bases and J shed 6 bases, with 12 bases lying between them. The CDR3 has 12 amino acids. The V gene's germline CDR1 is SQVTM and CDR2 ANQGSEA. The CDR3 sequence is CSVGGALKTQYF. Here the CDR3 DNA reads TGCAGCGTTGGAGGGGCGCTGAAGACCCAGTACTTC.

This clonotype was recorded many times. The CDR3 bases are TGTGCCATGAAGGGACTGTTACTTGGCTACACCTTC. As protein: CAMKGLLLGYTF. This chain uses TRBV2 with TRBJ1-2; D might be TRBD1 (5 bases). The CDR3 contains 12 residues. Per the germline V gene, CDR1 is SNHLY and CDR2 is FYNNEI. With 10 bases removed from V and 7 bases from J, the gap between germline ends came to 16 bases. Complete variable domain (other parts from reference TRBV2 and TRBJ1-2): EPEVTQTPSHQVTQMGQEVILRCVPISNHLYFYWYRQILGQKVEFLVSFYNNEISEKSEIFDDQFSVERPDGSNFTLKIRSTKLEDSAMYFCAMKGLLLGYTFGSGTRLTVV.

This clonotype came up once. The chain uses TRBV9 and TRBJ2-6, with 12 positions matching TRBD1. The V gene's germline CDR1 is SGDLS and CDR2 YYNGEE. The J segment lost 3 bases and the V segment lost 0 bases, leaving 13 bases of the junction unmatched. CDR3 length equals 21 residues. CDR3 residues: CASSVGPNPRDRGHGANVLTF. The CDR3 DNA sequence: TGTGCCAGCAGCGTAGGTCCCAACCCCCGGGACAGGGGGCATGGGGCCAACGTCCTGACTTTC. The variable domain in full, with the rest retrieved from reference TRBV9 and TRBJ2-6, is DSGVTQTPKHLITATGQRVTLRCSPRSGDLSVYWYQQSLDQGLQFLIQYYNGEERAKGNILERFSAQQFPDLHSELNLSSLELGDSALYFCASSVGPNPRDRGHGANVLTFGAGSRLTVL.

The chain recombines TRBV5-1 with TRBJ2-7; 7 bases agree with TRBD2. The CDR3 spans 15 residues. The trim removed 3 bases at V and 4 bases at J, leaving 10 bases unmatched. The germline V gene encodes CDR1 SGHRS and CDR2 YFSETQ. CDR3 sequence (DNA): TGCGCCAGCAGCTCACAGGAATACGGGGGGTACGAGCAGTACTTC. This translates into CASSSQEYGGYEQYF.

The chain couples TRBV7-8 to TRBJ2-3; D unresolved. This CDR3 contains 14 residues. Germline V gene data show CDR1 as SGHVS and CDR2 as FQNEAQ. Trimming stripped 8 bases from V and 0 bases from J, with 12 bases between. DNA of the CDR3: TGTGCCAGCCGCCCAGGCGGTAGCACAGATACGCAGTATTTT. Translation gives CASRPGGSTDTQYF. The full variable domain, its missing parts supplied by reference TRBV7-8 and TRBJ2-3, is GAGVSQSPRYKVAKRGQDVALRCDPISGHVSLFWYQQALGQGPEFLTYFQNEAQLDKSGLPSDRFFAERPEGSVSTLKIQRTQQEDSAVYLCASRPGGSTDTQYFGPGTRLTVL.

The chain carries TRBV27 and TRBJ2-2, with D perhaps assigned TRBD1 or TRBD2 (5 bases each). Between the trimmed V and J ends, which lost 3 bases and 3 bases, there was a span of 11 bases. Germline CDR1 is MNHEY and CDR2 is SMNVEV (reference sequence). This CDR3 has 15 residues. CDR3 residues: CASSFVGDDTGELFF. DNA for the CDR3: TGTGCCAGCAGTTTTGTGGGGGACGACACCGGGGAGCTGTTTTTT.

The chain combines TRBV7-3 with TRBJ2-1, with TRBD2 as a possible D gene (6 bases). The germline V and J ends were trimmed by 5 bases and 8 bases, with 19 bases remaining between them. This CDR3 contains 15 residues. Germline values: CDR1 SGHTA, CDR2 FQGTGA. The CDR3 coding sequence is TGTGCCAGCAGCGTAAGTAGCGGAGGAGTAGATGAGCAGTTCTTC. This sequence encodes CASSVSSGGVDEQFF.

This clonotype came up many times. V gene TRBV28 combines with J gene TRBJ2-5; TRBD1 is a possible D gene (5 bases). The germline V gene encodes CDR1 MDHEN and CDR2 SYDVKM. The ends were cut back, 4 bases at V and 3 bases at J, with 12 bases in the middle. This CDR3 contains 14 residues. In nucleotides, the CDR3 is TGTGCCAGCAGTTGGGTGGCAGGGAAAGAGACCCAGTACTTC. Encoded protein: CASSWVAGKETQYF.

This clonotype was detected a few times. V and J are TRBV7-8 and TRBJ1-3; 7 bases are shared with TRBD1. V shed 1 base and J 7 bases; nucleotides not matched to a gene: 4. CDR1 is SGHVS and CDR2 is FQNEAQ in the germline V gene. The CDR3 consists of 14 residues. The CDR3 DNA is TGTGCCAGCAGCTTAGTGTGGGACAGCAACACCATATATTTT. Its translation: CASSLVWDSNTIYF.

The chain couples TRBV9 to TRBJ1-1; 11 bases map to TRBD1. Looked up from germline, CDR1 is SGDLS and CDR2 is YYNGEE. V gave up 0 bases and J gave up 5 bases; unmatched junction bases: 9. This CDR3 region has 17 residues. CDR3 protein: CASSVVASGQGGTEAFF. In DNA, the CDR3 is TGTGCCAGCAGCGTAGTTGCTTCGGGACAGGGGGGGACTGAAGCTTTCTTT.

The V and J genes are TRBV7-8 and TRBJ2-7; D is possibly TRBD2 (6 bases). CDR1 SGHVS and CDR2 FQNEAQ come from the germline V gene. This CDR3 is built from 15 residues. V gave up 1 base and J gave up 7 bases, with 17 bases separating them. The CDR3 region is CASSLELAVSGEQYF. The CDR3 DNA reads TGTGCCAGCAGCTTAGAACTAGCAGTCTCGGGGGAGCAGTACTTC.

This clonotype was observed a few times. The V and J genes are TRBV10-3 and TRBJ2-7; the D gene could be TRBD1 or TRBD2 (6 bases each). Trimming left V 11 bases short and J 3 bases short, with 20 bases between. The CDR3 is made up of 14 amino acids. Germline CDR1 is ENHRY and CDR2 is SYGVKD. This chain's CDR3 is CAVGGQGPNYEQYF. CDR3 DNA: TGTGCCGTAGGGGGGCAAGGGCCTAACTACGAGCAGTACTTC.

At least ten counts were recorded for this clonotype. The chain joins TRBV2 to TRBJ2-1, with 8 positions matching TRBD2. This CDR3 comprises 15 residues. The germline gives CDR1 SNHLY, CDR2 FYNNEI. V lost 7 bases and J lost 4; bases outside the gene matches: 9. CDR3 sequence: CASTDGGRRYNEQFF. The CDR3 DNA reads TGTGCCAGCACCGACGGCGGGAGGCGGTACAATGAGCAGTTCTTC.

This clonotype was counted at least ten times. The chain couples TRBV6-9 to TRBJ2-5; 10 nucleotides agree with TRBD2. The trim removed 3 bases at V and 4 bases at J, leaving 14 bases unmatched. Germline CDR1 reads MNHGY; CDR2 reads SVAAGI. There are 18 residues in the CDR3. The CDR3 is CASSYRPSGSVKGETQYF. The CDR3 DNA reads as TGTGCCAGCAGTTACCGCCCTAGCGGGAGCGTTAAGGGAGAGACCCAGTACTTC.

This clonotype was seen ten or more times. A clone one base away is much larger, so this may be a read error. The CDR3 region is CASREANTEAFF. In DNA, the CDR3 is TGTGCCAGCAGAGAGGCGAACACTGAAGCTTTCTTT. The J gene is TRBJ1-1, the V gene TRBV28, with D hard to call. The CDR3 has 12 residues. CDR1 and CDR2 from the germline V gene are MDHEN and SYDVKM. The germline V and J ends were trimmed by 6 bases and 1 base, with 6 bases remaining between them.

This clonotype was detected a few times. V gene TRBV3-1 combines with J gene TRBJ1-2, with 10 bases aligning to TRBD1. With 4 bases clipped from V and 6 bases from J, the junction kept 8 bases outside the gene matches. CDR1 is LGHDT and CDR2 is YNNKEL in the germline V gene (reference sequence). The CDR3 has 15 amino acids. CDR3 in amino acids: CASSPPGQGSDGYTF. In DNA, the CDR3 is TGTGCCAGCAGCCCCCCGGGACAGGGGTCCGATGGCTACACCTTC.

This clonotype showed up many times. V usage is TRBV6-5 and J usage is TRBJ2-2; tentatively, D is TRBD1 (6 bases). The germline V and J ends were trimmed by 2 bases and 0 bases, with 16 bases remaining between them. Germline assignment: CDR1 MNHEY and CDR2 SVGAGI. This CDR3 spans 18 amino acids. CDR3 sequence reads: CASSYADSLATNTGELFF. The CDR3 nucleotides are TGTGCCAGCAGTTACGCGGACAGCCTTGCCACGAACACCGGGGAGCTGTTTTTT.

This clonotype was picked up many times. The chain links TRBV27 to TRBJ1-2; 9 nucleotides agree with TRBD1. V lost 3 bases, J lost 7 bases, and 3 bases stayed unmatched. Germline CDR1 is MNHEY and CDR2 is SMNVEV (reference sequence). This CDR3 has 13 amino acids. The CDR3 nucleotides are TGTGCCAGCAGTTTCGACAGGGGGATTGGCTACACCTTC. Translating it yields CASSFDRGIGYTF.

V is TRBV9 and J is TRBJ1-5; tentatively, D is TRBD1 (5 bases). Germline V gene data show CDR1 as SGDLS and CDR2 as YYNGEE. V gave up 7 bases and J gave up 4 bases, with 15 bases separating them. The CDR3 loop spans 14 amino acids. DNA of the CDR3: TGTGCCAGCTTTTATGGAGAGGGGAATCAGCCCCAGCATTTT. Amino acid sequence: CASFYGEGNQPQHF.

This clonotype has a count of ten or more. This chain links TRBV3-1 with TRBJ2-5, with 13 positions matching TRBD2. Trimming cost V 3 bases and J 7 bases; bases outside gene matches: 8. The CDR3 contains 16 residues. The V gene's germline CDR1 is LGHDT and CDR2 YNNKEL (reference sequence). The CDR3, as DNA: TGTGCCAGCAGCCATGCCGGGACTAGCGGGGTCCGGACCCAGTACTTC. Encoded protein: CASSHAGTSGVRTQYF.

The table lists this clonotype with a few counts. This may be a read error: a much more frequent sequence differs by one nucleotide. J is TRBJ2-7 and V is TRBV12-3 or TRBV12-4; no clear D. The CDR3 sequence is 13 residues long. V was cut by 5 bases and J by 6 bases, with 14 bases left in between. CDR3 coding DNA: TGTGCCAGCAGTGCTAGTTATGGTTGCGAGCAGTACTTC. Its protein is CASSASYGCEQYF.

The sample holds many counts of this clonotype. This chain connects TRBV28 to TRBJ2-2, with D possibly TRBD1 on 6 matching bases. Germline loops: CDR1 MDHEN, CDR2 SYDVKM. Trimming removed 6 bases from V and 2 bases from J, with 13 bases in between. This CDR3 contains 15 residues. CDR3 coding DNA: TGTGCCAGCAGCATCAGGGGTTCCAACACCGGGGAGCTGTTTTTT. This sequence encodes CASSIRGSNTGELFF.

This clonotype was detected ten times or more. The chain's CDR3 is CASSRGSGYEQYF. The CDR3 DNA reads TGTGCCAGCAGCCGCGGGAGCGGCTACGAGCAGTACTTC. This chain connects TRBV7-3 to TRBJ2-7; 7 positions match TRBD2. V lost 5 bases, J lost 3 bases, and 4 bases stayed unmatched. The CDR3 runs to 13 residues. Germline V CDR1 and CDR2: SGHTA, FQGTGA.

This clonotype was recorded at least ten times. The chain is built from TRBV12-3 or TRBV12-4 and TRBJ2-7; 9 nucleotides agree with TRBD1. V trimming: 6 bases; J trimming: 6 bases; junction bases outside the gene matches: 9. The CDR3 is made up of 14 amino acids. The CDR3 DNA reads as TGTGCCAGCAGAATAATGGGACAGGGTAGCGAGCAGTACTTC. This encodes CASRIMGQGSEQYF.

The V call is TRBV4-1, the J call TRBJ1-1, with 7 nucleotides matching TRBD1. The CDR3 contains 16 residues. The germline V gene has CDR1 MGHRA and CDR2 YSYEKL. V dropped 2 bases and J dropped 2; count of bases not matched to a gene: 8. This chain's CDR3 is CASSQPRQGLNTEAFF. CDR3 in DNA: TGCGCCAGCAGCCAACCGCGACAGGGCTTAAACACTGAAGCTTTCTTT.

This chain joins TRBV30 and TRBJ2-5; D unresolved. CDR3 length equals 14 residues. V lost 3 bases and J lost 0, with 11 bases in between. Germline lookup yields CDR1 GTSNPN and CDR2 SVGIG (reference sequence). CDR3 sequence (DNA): TGTGCCTGGAGGGTTAATTCGTACCAAGAGACCCAGTACTTC. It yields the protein CAWRVNSYQETQYF. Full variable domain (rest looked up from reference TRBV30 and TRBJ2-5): SQTIHQWPATLVQPVGSPLSLECTVEGTSNPNLYWYRQAAGRGLQLLFYSVGIGQISSEVPQNLSASRPQDRQFILSSKKLLLSDSGFYLCAWRVNSYQETQYFGPGTRLLVL.

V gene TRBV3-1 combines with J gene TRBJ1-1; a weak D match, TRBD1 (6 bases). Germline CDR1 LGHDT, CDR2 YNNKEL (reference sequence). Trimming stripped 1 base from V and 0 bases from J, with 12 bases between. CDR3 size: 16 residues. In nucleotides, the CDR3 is TGTGCCAGCAGCCAAGGGACAGCGACGATGAACACTGAAGCTTTCTTT. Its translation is CASSQGTATMNTEAFF.